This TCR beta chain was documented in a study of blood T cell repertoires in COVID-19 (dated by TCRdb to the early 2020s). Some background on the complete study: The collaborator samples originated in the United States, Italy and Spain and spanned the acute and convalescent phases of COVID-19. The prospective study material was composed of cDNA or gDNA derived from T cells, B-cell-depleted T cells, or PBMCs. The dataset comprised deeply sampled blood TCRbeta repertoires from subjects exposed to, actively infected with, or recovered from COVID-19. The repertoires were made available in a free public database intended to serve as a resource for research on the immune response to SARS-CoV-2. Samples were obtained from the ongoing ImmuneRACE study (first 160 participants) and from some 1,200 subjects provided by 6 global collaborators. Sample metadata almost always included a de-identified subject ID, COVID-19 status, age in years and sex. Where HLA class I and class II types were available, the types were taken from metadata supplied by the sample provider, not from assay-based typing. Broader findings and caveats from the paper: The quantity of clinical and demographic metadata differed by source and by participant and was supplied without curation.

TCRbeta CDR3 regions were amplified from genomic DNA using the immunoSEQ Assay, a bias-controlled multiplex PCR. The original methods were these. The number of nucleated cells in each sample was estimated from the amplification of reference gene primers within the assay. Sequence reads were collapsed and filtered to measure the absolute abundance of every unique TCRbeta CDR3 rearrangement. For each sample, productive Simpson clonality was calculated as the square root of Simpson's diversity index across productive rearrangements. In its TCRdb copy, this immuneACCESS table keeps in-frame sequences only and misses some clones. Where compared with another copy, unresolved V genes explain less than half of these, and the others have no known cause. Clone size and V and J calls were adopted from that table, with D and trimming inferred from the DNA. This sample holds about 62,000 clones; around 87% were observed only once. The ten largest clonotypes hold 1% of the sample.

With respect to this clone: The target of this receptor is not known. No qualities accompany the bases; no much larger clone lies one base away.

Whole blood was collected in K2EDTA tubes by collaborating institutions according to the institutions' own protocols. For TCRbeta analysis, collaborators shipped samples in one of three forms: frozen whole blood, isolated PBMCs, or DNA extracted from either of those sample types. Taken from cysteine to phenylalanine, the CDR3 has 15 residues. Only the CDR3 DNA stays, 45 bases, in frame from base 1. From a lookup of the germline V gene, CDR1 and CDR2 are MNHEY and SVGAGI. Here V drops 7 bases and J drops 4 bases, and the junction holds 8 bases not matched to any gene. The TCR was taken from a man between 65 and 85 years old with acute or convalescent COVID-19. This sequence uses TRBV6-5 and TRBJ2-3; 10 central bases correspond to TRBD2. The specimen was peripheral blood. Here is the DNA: TGTGCCAGCAACAGCAAGCGGGGGGGCCCAGATACGCAGTATTTT. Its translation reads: CASNSKRGGPDTQYF.